The 11 T cell receptor beta chains presented below share a single source sample, sequenced in a study of CD8 T cells in ankylosing spondylitis. TCRdb reprocessed the 5' RACE reads via MiXCR and lists one record per CDR3 protein. This table has 150,000 to 200,000 distinct CDR3 sequences, approximately 9% appearing once. Sequenced sample: blood, either unsorted or a sorted T cell fraction (not recorded which). The receptor set was obtained from a female donor with ankylosing spondylitis or in good health (not recorded which).

The chain joins TRBV19 to TRBJ2-1, with D possibly TRBD1 on 5 matching bases. The CDR3 has 15 amino acids. The germline gives CDR1 LNHDA, CDR2 SQIVND (reference sequence). Trimming removed 3 bases at V and 2 bases at J, with 11 bases between. The CDR3 loop is CASSIRGTPYNEQFF. The CDR3 DNA reads as TGTGCCAGTAGTATTAGGGGCACCCCCTACAATGAGCAGTTCTTC.

This clonotype was seen ten or more times. This sequence joins TRBV12-3 or TRBV12-4 and TRBJ2-3; TRBD2 matches at 9 bases. The CDR3 consists of 14 residues. Trimming cost V 5 bases and J 4 bases; bases outside gene matches: 4. In DNA, the CDR3 is TGTGCCAGCAGTCGCGCGGGAGGGGCAGATACGCAGTATTTT. It yields the protein CASSRAGGADTQYF.

This clonotype was detected ten times or more. The chain uses TRBV7-9 and TRBJ1-5, with 10 positions matching TRBD1. This CDR3 is 16 amino acids long. The junction had 6 bases not matched to a gene; V was cut back by 5 bases and J by 2 bases. Germline V gene data show CDR1 as SEHNR and CDR2 as FQNEAQ (reference sequence). Here the CDR3 reads CASSVSGTGGNQPQHF. The CDR3, as DNA: TGTGCCAGCAGCGTATCCGGGACAGGGGGCAATCAGCCCCAGCATTTT.

This clonotype was picked up many times. V and J are TRBV11-1 and TRBJ2-7; D gene unclear. V lost 3 bases to trimming and J lost 3 bases, with 12 bases between them. The CDR3 sequence is 14 residues long. Germline values: CDR1 SGHAT, CDR2 FQDESV (reference sequence). The CDR3 region has the DNA TGTGCCAGCAGCTTTCCCGGCAGGTACTACGAGCAGTACTTC. Translation: CASSFPGRYYEQYF.

This clonotype has a count of ten or more. This chain joins TRBV19 and TRBJ2-1; weak D call: TRBD2 (5 bases). Germline CDR1 LNHDA, CDR2 SQIVND (reference sequence). The CDR3 consists of 13 residues. V was shortened by 6 bases and J by 8 bases, with 14 bases between the two germline ends. The CDR3 spells CASRPAARDEQFF. The CDR3 bases are TGTGCCAGTAGGCCAGCGGCAAGGGATGAGCAGTTCTTC. The whole variable domain, remainder taken from reference TRBV19 and TRBJ2-1, is DGGITQSPKYLFRKEGQNVTLSCEQNLNHDAMYWYRQDPGQGLRLIYYSQIVNDFQKGDIAEGYSVSREKKESFPLTVTSAQKNPTAFYLCASRPAARDEQFFGPGTRLTVL.

This chain joins TRBV20-1 and TRBJ2-5, with D perhaps assigned TRBD1 or TRBD2 (6 bases each). V lost 6 bases and J lost 5, with 22 bases in between. This CDR3 region has 15 residues. Per germline, CDR1 DFQATT and CDR2 SNEGSKA (reference sequence). For the CDR3, the DNA is TGCAGTGCCCCCCCCCGGGAAGGGGGGACGGAGACCCAGTACTTC. Translating gives CSAPPREGGTETQYF.

There are many counts of this clonotype. The V and J genes are TRBV29-1 and TRBJ2-1; the D gene is possibly TRBD1 (5 bases). V gave up 4 bases and J gave up 8 bases, with 12 bases separating them. CDR1 is SQVTM, CDR2 ANQGSEA, per germline. The CDR3 has 12 residues. In DNA form, the CDR3 reads TGCAGCGTTGTGGGGCAGTCCGATGAGCAGTTCTTC. This sequence encodes CSVVGQSDEQFF.

This clonotype was detected many times. This chain links TRBV7-2 with TRBJ2-7, with TRBD2 identical over 10 bases. There are 15 residues in the CDR3. The V gene end was trimmed by 5 bases and the J gene end by 4 bases; junction bases not matched to a gene: 8. From germline, CDR1 is SGHTA and CDR2 FQGNSA. This chain's CDR3 is CASSIIAGGLYEQYF. The CDR3 DNA follows: TGTGCCAGCAGCATAATAGCGGGAGGACTATACGAGCAGTACTTC.

This clonotype was recorded at least ten times. The chain employs TRBV29-1 and TRBJ1-1; TRBD1 matches at 7 bases. V dropped 2 bases and J dropped 11; count of bases not matched to a gene: 23. The CDR3 is made up of 17 amino acids. In germline, CDR1 is SQVTM, CDR2 ANQGSEA. CDR3 region: CSVESSGGDRERLGAFF. The CDR3 DNA reads as TGCAGCGTTGAATCATCTGGGGGTGACAGGGAACGCCTTGGTGCTTTCTTT. Full variable domain (missing parts from reference TRBV29-1 and TRBJ1-1): SAVISQKPSRDICQRGTSLTIQCQVDSQVTMMFWYRQQPGQSLTLIATANQGSEATYESGFVIDKFPISRPNLTFSTLTVSNMSPEDSSIYLCSVESSGGDRERLGAFFGQGTRLTVV.

This chain connects TRBV6-2 or TRBV6-3 to TRBJ2-2; no firm D call. There are 14 residues in the CDR3. The V end lost 1 base, the J end lost 2 bases, and 5 bases lay between the germline ends. CDR1 and CDR2 from the germline V gene are MNHEY and SVGEGT. The CDR3 loop is CASSYWVNTGELFF. DNA for the CDR3: TGTGCCAGCAGTTACTGGGTTAACACCGGGGAGCTGTTTTTT.

This clonotype has just a few counts. The V and J genes are TRBV11-1 and TRBJ2-3; D is perhaps TRBD2 (5 bases). The CDR3 is 14 residues long. Germline V gene lookup returns CDR1 SGHAT and CDR2 FQDESV (reference sequence). The V gene lost 2 bases and the J gene lost 6 bases, with 12 bases spanning the gap. CDR3 protein: CASSLRRGKDTQYF. DNA for the CDR3: TGTGCCAGCAGCTTACGACGGGGAAAGGATACGCAGTATTTT.